These 27 T cell receptor beta chains were all obtained from the same sample, sequenced in a study of blood T cell repertoires in COVID-19. Assay: immunoSEQ multiplex PCR; the TCRdb copy retains only in-frame clones and omits some. The data show around 250,000 clones, 86% seen once. Sequenced: peripheral blood. These receptors were collected from a woman aged 80 or over with COVID-19, enrolled during active disease.

The chain joins TRBV12-3 or TRBV12-4 to TRBJ1-5, with D possibly being TRBD1 (5 bases). V was clipped by 8 bases and J by 10 bases, with 12 bases between them. The CDR3 is made up of 11 amino acids. The CDR3 nucleotides are TGTGCCAGCGGACGGGACTTTCCCCAGCATTTT. It specifies CASGRDFPQHF.

The chain uses TRBV5-6 and TRBJ2-3; 9 bases fit TRBD2. The CDR3 has 18 amino acids. V lost 0 bases and J lost 5; bases outside the gene matches: 13. CDR1 and CDR2 from the germline V gene are SGHDT and YYEEEE. The CDR3, as DNA: TGTGCCAGCAGCTTGGGTCCTTTTAGCGGGGGAGGTGGAGATACGCAGTATTTT. It yields the protein CASSLGPFSGGGGDTQYF.

This chain connects TRBV7-2 to TRBJ1-4, with 10 bases lining up with TRBD1. The CDR3 has 16 residues. CDR1 and CDR2 from the germline V gene are SGHTA and FQGNSA. The junction had 4 bases not matched to a gene; V was cut back by 1 base and J by 5 bases. The CDR3 sequence is CASSLERTGGNEKLFF. The CDR3 bases are TGTGCCAGCAGCTTAGAACGGACAGGGGGGAATGAAAAACTGTTTTTT.

The chain links TRBV3-1 (or the pseudogene TRBV3-2) to TRBJ2-2; 7 bases map to TRBD1. The CDR3 spans 16 residues. Germline V CDR1 and CDR2: LGHDT, YNNKEL (reference sequence). The trim removed 7 bases at V and 1 base at J, leaving 9 bases unmatched. The CDR3 region is CASTDTGVLNTGELFF. In DNA, the CDR3 is TGTGCCAGCACGGATACAGGGGTCCTGAACACCGGGGAGCTGTTTTTT.

In its sample, this clone was seen a few times. The rearrangement links TRBV6-6 to TRBJ1-6; 11 bases match TRBD1. With V trimmed by 8 bases and J by 8 bases, 8 bases remained unmatched. This CDR3 spans 15 amino acids. CDR1 is MNHNY, CDR2 SVGAGI, per germline (reference sequence). CDR3 DNA: TGTGCCAGCGGACAGGGGGCCTCCAGGGATTCACCCCTCCACTTT. This gives the protein CASGQGASRDSPLHF.

DNA for the CDR3: TGTGCCAGTAGTGTGACGGCGGGCAATCAGCCCCAGCATTTT. Its protein is CASSVTAGNQPQHF. This rearrangement joins TRBV19 to TRBJ1-5; D gene unclear. V dropped 5 bases and J dropped 2 bases, with 10 bases sitting between them. CDR3 length: 14 amino acids. Germline V gene data show CDR1 as LNHDA and CDR2 as SQIVND (reference sequence).

V and J are TRBV30 and TRBJ1-2; tentatively, D is TRBD1 (6 bases). V shed 4 bases and J shed 8 bases, with 17 bases lying between them. This CDR3 has 13 amino acids. CDR1 GTSNPN and CDR2 SVGIG come from the germline V gene (reference sequence). The CDR3 sequence is CAWTYNTGSGYTF. In DNA form, the CDR3 reads TGTGCCTGGACCTACAACACAGGGAGCGGCTACACCTTC.

The V and J genes are TRBV9 and TRBJ2-1, with a tentative D call TRBD2 (6 bases). Deletions cut 3 bases from V and 1 base from J, with 14 bases between. The CDR3 loop spans 16 amino acids. CDR1 SGDLS and CDR2 YYNGEE come from the germline V gene. The CDR3 sequence is CASSATSGPSYNEQFF. Written as DNA, the CDR3 is TGTGCCAGCAGCGCGACTAGTGGGCCGTCCTACAATGAGCAGTTCTTC.

Note on this clone: The sample has other DNA sequences that encode this CDR3 too. The chain employs TRBV7-2 and TRBJ1-1; no reliable D call. V was clipped by 2 bases and J by 7 bases, with 11 bases between them. The CDR3 is 13 amino acids. The germline V gene encodes CDR1 SGHTA and CDR2 FQGNSA. This chain's CDR3 is CASSLYSGFEAFF. CDR3 coding DNA: TGTGCCAGCAGCTTATACAGCGGATTTGAAGCTTTCTTT.

This rearrangement joins TRBV7-9 to TRBJ1-2, with a possible D match to TRBD1 (6 bases). Trimming removed 5 bases at V and 8 bases at J, with 18 bases between. Germline assignment: CDR1 SEHNR and CDR2 FQNEAQ (reference sequence). The CDR3 loop spans 14 amino acids. CDR3 DNA: TGTGCCAGCAGCCGAACAGGGTCGAGTGGGGGCTACACCTTC. Amino acid sequence: CASSRTGSSGGYTF.

This clone was detected once. The V gene is TRBV30, the J gene TRBJ2-3, with 7 bases matching TRBD1. CDR3 length: 14 amino acids. Germline CDR1 GTSNPN, CDR2 SVGIG (reference sequence). After removal of 1 base from V and 11 bases from J, the junction contained 12 bases not matched to a gene. CDR3: CAWSDGRYRDRQYF. In nucleotides, the CDR3 is TGTGCCTGGAGTGACGGTAGATATCGGGACAGGCAGTATTTT.

The V call is TRBV3-1 (or the pseudogene TRBV3-2), the J call TRBJ1-6; D possibly corresponds to TRBD1 (5 bases). The germline V gene has CDR1 LGHDT and CDR2 YNNKEL (reference sequence). The CDR3 length is 14 residues. Trimming pared 5 bases from V and 7 bases from J, leaving 12 bases between. CDR3 in amino acids: CASSAQGANSPLHF. The CDR3 DNA is TGTGCCAGCAGCGCCCAAGGGGCGAATTCACCCCTCCACTTT.

This clone was detected only a few times. V gene TRBV11-2 combines with J gene TRBJ1-2, with a weak D call TRBD1 (5 bases). Trimming cost V 1 base and J 5 bases, with 8 bases left between them. The CDR3 loop spans 13 amino acids. The germline V gene encodes CDR1 SGHAT and CDR2 FQNNGV. The CDR3 spells CASSLGAGYGYTF. The CDR3 DNA follows: TGTGCCAGCAGCTTAGGGGCAGGGTATGGCTACACCTTC. Drawing the rest from reference TRBV11-2 and TRBJ1-2, the complete variable domain is EAGVAQSPRYKIIEKRQSVAFWCNPISGHATLYWYQQILGQGPKLLIQFQNNGVVDDSQLPKDRFSAERLKGVDSTLKIQPAKLEDSAVYLCASSLGAGYGYTFGSGTRLTVV.

V usage is TRBV7-9 and J usage is TRBJ2-3, with TRBD2 identical over 8 bases. CDR3 length equals 13 residues. The V gene's germline CDR1 is SEHNR and CDR2 FQNEAQ (reference sequence). Losses at the gene ends were 3 bases for V and 4 bases for J; bases not matched to a gene: 0. The CDR3 reads CASSLGLADTQYF. The CDR3 DNA sequence: TGTGCCAGCAGCTTGGGACTAGCAGATACGCAGTATTTT.

V usage is TRBV9 and J usage is TRBJ1-5; 7 bases map to TRBD1. The CDR3 consists of 14 residues. V lost 4 bases and J lost 2; bases outside the gene matches: 3. The germline V gene has CDR1 SGDLS and CDR2 YYNGEE. For the CDR3, the DNA is TGTGCCAGCAGCCGGACAGGAGGCAATCAGCCCCAGCATTTT. This translates into CASSRTGGNQPQHF.

The chain is built from TRBV24-1 and TRBJ1-1, with D possibly being TRBD1 (6 bases). This CDR3 is built from 18 residues. Germline CDR1 is KGHDR and CDR2 is SFDVKD. V lost 0 bases and J lost 6, with 22 bases in between. The CDR3 bases are TGTGCCACCAGTGATTTGGGTCGTGGGGGGCGGGAGAAAGCTGAAGCTTTCTTT. This codes for CATSDLGRGGREKAEAFF.

There are a few counts of this clone. The chain carries TRBV15 and TRBJ2-7, with unresolved D. The CDR3 is 13 residues long. V shed 5 bases and J shed 5 bases, with 13 bases lying between them. The germline V gene encodes CDR1 LNHNV and CDR2 YYDKDF (reference sequence). The CDR3 sequence: CATSGVSTHEQYF. For the CDR3, the DNA is TGTGCCACCAGCGGAGTAAGCACTCACGAGCAGTACTTC.

The chain combines TRBV4-2 with TRBJ1-5; the D gene is possibly TRBD1 (6 bases). CDR1 is LGHNA, CDR2 YNFKEQ, per germline. Deletions cut 2 bases from V and 6 bases from J, with 17 bases between. The CDR3 extends over 16 amino acids. CDR3: CASSQQQKSQGQPQHF. In DNA, the CDR3 is TGTGCCAGCAGCCAACAACAAAAATCACAGGGTCAGCCCCAGCATTTT.

The chain links TRBV30 to TRBJ1-4; 11 nucleotides align to TRBD1. This CDR3 contains 16 residues. V lost 0 bases, J lost 8 bases, and 8 bases stayed unmatched. The germline V gene encodes CDR1 GTSNPN and CDR2 SVGIG (reference sequence). In DNA, the CDR3 is TGTGCCTGGAGTGTAAGGGGGGACAGGGGGAAGGAAAAACTGTTTTTT. Translating gives CAWSVRGDRGKEKLFF.

The chain employs TRBV11-1 and TRBJ2-2; the D gene is possibly TRBD2 (6 bases). V was clipped by 3 bases and J by 6 bases, with 8 bases between them. CDR3 size: 13 residues. Germline assignment: CDR1 SGHAT and CDR2 FQDESV (reference sequence). The CDR3 region is CASSFGGAGELFF. In DNA, the CDR3 is TGTGCCAGCAGCTTTGGCGGGGCCGGGGAGCTGTTTTTT.

The chain joins TRBV9 to TRBJ2-1, with D perhaps TRBD2 (5 bases). Germline V gives CDR1 SGDLS, CDR2 YYNGEE. The CDR3 has 16 residues. V lost 5 bases and J 0 bases, leaving 15 bases between the germline ends. The CDR3 DNA sequence: TGTGCCAGCAGTGGCGGAGGCTCCCACTCCTACAATGAGCAGTTCTTC. Protein sequence: CASSGGGSHSYNEQFF. Based on the CDR3 plus reference TRBV9 and TRBJ2-1, the full variable domain is DSGVTQTPKHLITATGQRVTLRCSPRSGDLSVYWYQQSLDQGLQFLIQYYNGEERAKGNILERFSAQQFPDLHSELNLSSLELGDSALYFCASSGGGSHSYNEQFFGPGTRLTVL.

The gene calls are TRBV11-3 and TRBJ2-1, with D unclear. Trimming took off 5 bases at V and 4 bases at J, with 12 bases between the two ends. This CDR3 has 14 residues. Germline CDR1 is SGHNT and CDR2 is YENEEA. CDR3 DNA: TGTGCCAGCAGCGCCGAATCTAGGTACAATGAGCAGTTCTTC. The encoded protein is CASSAESRYNEQFF. Full variable domain (remainder filled in from reference TRBV11-3 and TRBJ2-1): EAGVVQSPRYKIIEKKQPVAFWCNPISGHNTLYWYLQNLGQGPELLIRYENEEAVDDSQLPKDRFSAERLKGVDSTLKIQPAELGDSAVYLCASSAESRYNEQFFGPGTRLTVL.

The chain recombines TRBV2 with TRBJ2-2; 8 nucleotides match TRBD2. This CDR3 has 14 residues. Germline trimming cut 7 bases from V and 7 bases from J; bases unmatched to any gene: 8. Germline values: CDR1 SNHLY, CDR2 FYNNEI. This CDR3 is CASKAGGMVGELFF. The CDR3 DNA is TGTGCCAGCAAGGCGGGGGGTATGGTCGGGGAGCTGTTTTTT.

This chain links TRBV18 with TRBJ1-1, with D perhaps TRBD1 (6 bases). V shed 6 bases and J shed 5 bases, with 13 bases lying between them. The CDR3 contains 13 residues. Germline values: CDR1 KGHSH, CDR2 LQKENI. The CDR3 bases are TGTGCCAGCTCGCAGGGCCAGGGGACTGAAGCTTTCTTT. It yields the protein CASSQGQGTEAFF.

The genes are TRBV5-1 and TRBJ2-1, with TRBD2 identical over 12 bases. The J segment lost 7 bases and the V segment lost 4 bases, leaving 9 bases of the junction unmatched. The CDR3 length is 16 residues. The germline gives CDR1 SGHRS, CDR2 YFSETQ. This CDR3 reads CASSPGASGGGNEQFF. CDR3 DNA: TGCGCCAGCAGCCCGGGCGCTAGCGGGGGGGGAAATGAGCAGTTCTTC. Using reference TRBV5-1 and TRBJ2-1 for the parts outside the CDR3, the full variable domain is KAGVTQTPRYLIKTRGQQVTLSCSPISGHRSVSWYQQTPGQGLQFLFEYFSETQRNKGNFPGRFSGRQFSNSRSEMNVSTLELGDSALYLCASSPGASGGGNEQFFGPGTRLTVL.

The V and J genes are TRBV7-2 and TRBJ2-1; 13 nucleotides line up with TRBD2. CDR1 SGHTA and CDR2 FQGNSA come from the germline V gene. Trimming at V came to 7 bases and at J to 14 bases, leaving 11 bases not matched to a gene. CDR3 size: 14 residues. The CDR3 DNA reads as TGTGCCAGCACCTCGACTAGCGGGGGGTCTTACGAGTTCTTC. It codes for CASTSTSGGSYEFF.

This chain links TRBV21-1 with TRBJ2-7; no DNA check was done on the table's D call, TRBD1. TRBV21-1 is labeled a pseudogene. CDR3 length: 16 amino acids. The CDR3 reads CASSKCGGRGQAEQYV. The CDR3, as DNA: TGTGCCAGCAGCAAATGCGGAGGGAGGGGACAGGCGGAGCAGTACGTC.